This T cell receptor (beta chain) was observed in a study of control samples from healthy donors and cancer patients. The CDR3 spans 17 residues. CDR1 is MNHNS, CDR2 SASEGT, per germline. V was clipped by 2 bases and J by 3 bases; unmatched bases: 12. The method was immunoSEQ multiplex PCR; TCRdb's version includes in-frame clones alone and lacks a portion of them. The sample lists around 29,000 clones, 70% to 85% occurring once. The chain recombines TRBV6-1 with TRBJ2-7, with TRBD1 matching 8 bases. This receptor was obtained from a man aged 55 to 70 with head and neck cancer. The sequencing sample was made of PBMCs. Written as DNA, the CDR3 is TGTGCCAGCAGTGAAATGCCCCAGGGGGCGGGCTTCTACGAGCAGTACTTC. This encodes CASSEMPQGAGFYEQYF.